This is a list of T cell receptor beta chains from one sample in a study of breast tumors, draining lymph nodes, adjacent tissues. MiXCR was run by TCRdb on the multiplex PCR reads, yielding one entry per CDR3 protein. Here the sample spans 200,000 or so distinct CDR3 sequences, around a third being singletons. The material sequenced was axillary lymph node tissue. The receptors derive from a female donor with breast cancer. Some clones in this sample may be carry-over from other donors' samples. Both conserved end residues are part of each CDR3. The order of the fields is CDR3 protein, CDR3 DNA, J gene, V gene, clone size, CDR3 length, D gene. A D gene is named only where the DNA matches it firmly. Size tells how often a clone was seen (once, few, many) or the class of an expanded clone, and some rows leave it out.

CDR3: CASSLNSGPYGYTF
DNA: TGTGCCAGCAGCCTCAATTCAGGGCCCTATGGCTACACCTTC
J: TRBJ1-2
V: TRBV14
size: many
length: 14
D: NA

CDR3: CASSFGQPQHF
DNA: TGTGCCAGCAGTTTTGGTCAGCCCCAGCATTTT
J: TRBJ1-5
V: TRBV28
size: many
length: 11
D: NA

CDR3: CASSQNQYFSGSGVETQYF
DNA: TGTGCCAGCAGCCAAAACCAGTACTTCAGCGGGAGCGGAGTAGAGACCCAGTACTTC
J: TRBJ2-5
V: TRBV9
size: many
length: 19
D: TRBD2

CDR3: CASRRTPGVDEQYF
DNA: TGTGCCAGCAGACGGACACCTGGGGTCGACGAGCAGTACTTC
J: TRBJ2-7
V: TRBV28
size: NA
length: 14
D: NA

CDR3: CASSPRIGVQETQYF
DNA: TGTGCCAGCTCACCCCGAATAGGGGTGCAAGAGACCCAGTACTTC
J: TRBJ2-5
V: TRBV18
size: few
length: 15
D: NA

CDR3: CASSTGTASGNTEAFF
DNA: TGTGCCAGTAGTACCGGGACAGCCAGCGGGAACACTGAAGCTTTCTTT
J: TRBJ1-1
V: TRBV19
size: NA
length: 16
D: TRBD1

CDR3: CASSFDRDGTDTQYF
DNA: TGTGCCAGCAGCTTCGACAGGGATGGCACAGATACGCAGTATTTT
J: TRBJ2-3
V: TRBV7-8
size: NA
length: 15
D: TRBD1

CDR3: CASSPDPYSNQPQHF
DNA: TGTGCCAGCTCACCTGACCCATATAGCAATCAGCCCCAGCATTTT
J: TRBJ1-5
V: TRBV18
size: few
length: 15
D: NA

CDR3: CASSQNPQNWELFF
DNA: TGCGCCAGCAGCCAAAACCCCCAGAACTGGGAGCTGTTTTTT
J: TRBJ2-2
V: TRBV5-1
size: many
length: 14
D: NA

CDR3: CASSLAGTTTQETQYF
DNA: TGTGCCAGCAGCTTAGCTGGGACTACCACCCAAGAGACCCAGTACTTC
J: TRBJ2-5
V: TRBV11-2
size: few
length: 16
D: TRBD2

CDR3: CASSAGHGNAIYF
DNA: TGTGCCAGCAGCGCGGGACATGGAAACGCCATATATTTT
J: TRBJ1-3
V: TRBV19
size: NA
length: 13
D: NA

CDR3: CASSQVDNEQFF
DNA: TGTGCCAGCAGCCAAGTTGACAATGAGCAGTTCTTC
J: TRBJ2-1
V: TRBV3-1
size: many
length: 12
D: NA

CDR3: CASSPLAGSGDTQYF
DNA: TGTGCCAGCAGTCCACTAGCGGGGTCGGGGGATACGCAGTATTTT
J: TRBJ2-3
V: TRBV12-3/TRBV12-4
size: NA
length: 15
D: TRBD2

CDR3: CASSQERSGGNEQYF
DNA: TGTGCCAGCAGCCAAGAGAGAAGCGGGGGGAACGAGCAGTACTTC
J: TRBJ2-7
V: TRBV14
size: many
length: 15
D: TRBD2

CDR3: CASIHTQGNQPQHF
DNA: TGTGCCAGCATCCATACACAGGGGAATCAGCCCCAGCATTTT
J: TRBJ1-5
V: TRBV5-6
size: NA
length: 14
D: TRBD1

CDR3: CASSPLAGGYNEKLFF
DNA: TGTGCCAGTAGTCCTCTAGCGGGAGGGTACAATGAAAAACTGTTTTTT
J: TRBJ1-4
V: TRBV19
size: NA
length: 16
D: NA

CDR3: CASSSPSSPIGNEQFF
DNA: TGTGCCAGCAGTTCGCCGAGTAGCCCCATAGGCAATGAGCAGTTCTTC
J: TRBJ2-1
V: TRBV6-5
size: many
length: 16
D: NA

CDR3: CASSLLGPQGTYEQYF
DNA: TGTGCCAGTAGTCTACTAGGCCCCCAGGGGACCTACGAGCAGTACTTC
J: TRBJ2-7
V: TRBV19
size: many
length: 16
D: NA

CDR3: CASSRLGDHYGYTF
DNA: TGTGCCAGCAGCCGCCTGGGGGACCACTATGGCTACACCTTC
J: TRBJ1-2
V: TRBV6-5
size: many
length: 14
D: NA

CDR3: CSVWTGATDEQFF
DNA: TGCAGCGTTTGGACAGGGGCGACTGATGAGCAGTTCTTC
J: TRBJ2-1
V: TRBV29-1
size: many
length: 13
D: TRBD1

CDR3: CAISGGGSNAGGGYEQYF
DNA: TGTGCCATCAGTGGGGGCGGAAGTAATGCGGGAGGAGGCTACGAGCAGTACTTC
J: TRBJ2-7
V: TRBV10-3
size: many
length: 18
D: TRBD2

CDR3: CASSQGGSPPLHF
DNA: TGTGCCAGCAGCCAAGGGGGGAGTCCACCCCTCCACTTT
J: TRBJ1-6
V: TRBV7-2
size: NA
length: 13
D: NA

CDR3: CASSANGADTGELFF
DNA: TGCGCCAGCAGCGCGAACGGCGCTGACACCGGGGAGCTGTTTTTT
J: TRBJ2-2
V: TRBV5-1
size: NA
length: 15
D: NA

CDR3: CASSDRGHTQYF
DNA: TGTGCCAGCAGTGACAGGGGGCATACGCAGTATTTT
J: TRBJ2-3
V: TRBV2
size: NA
length: 12
D: TRBD1

CDR3: CAGSPGEKLFF
DNA: TGTGCCGGCAGCCCCGGCGAAAAACTGTTTTTT
J: TRBJ1-4
V: TRBV28
size: NA
length: 11
D: NA

CDR3: CATSVGRTLLYNEQFF
DNA: TGTGCCACCAGTGTAGGGCGTACGCTTCTTTACAATGAGCAGTTCTTC
J: TRBJ2-1
V: TRBV24-1
size: many
length: 16
D: NA

CDR3: CSARDSGYNSPLHF
DNA: TGCAGTGCTAGAGATTCAGGTTATAATTCACCCCTCCACTTT
J: TRBJ1-6
V: TRBV20-1
size: many
length: 14
D: NA

CDR3: CASSPAALYF
DNA: TGTGCCAGCAGTCCAGCGGCACTTTACTTC
J: TRBJ2-5
V: TRBV7-2
size: NA
length: 10
D: NA

CDR3: CASSEEGRDTQYF
DNA: TGTGCCAGCAGTGAAGAGGGAAGGGATACGCAGTATTTT
J: TRBJ2-3
V: TRBV2
size: many
length: 13
D: NA

CDR3: CSVGQGLGKLFF
DNA: TGCAGCGTGGGGCAGGGGCTAGGAAAACTGTTTTTT
J: TRBJ1-4
V: TRBV29-1
size: NA
length: 12
D: NA

CDR3: CASIIEAGNEQFF
DNA: TGTGCCAGCATTATAGAGGCGGGGAATGAGCAGTTCTTC
J: TRBJ2-1
V: TRBV6-1
size: many
length: 13
D: NA

CDR3: CASSYSGRVETQYF
DNA: TGTGCCAGCAGTTACTCGGGCAGGGTGGAGACCCAGTACTTC
J: TRBJ2-5
V: TRBV6-2/TRBV6-3
size: many
length: 14
D: NA

CDR3: CASSSSGVCHTHDALCSNQPQHF
DNA: TGTGCCAGCAGCTCCTCTGGGGTTTGCCACACTCATGATGCACTGTGTAGCAATCAGCCCCAGCATTTT
J: TRBJ1-5
V: TRBV7-9
size: NA
length: 23
D: NA

CDR3: CSARVQGADSEANVLTF
DNA: TGCAGTGCTAGAGTGCAGGGGGCGGACAGTGAGGCCAACGTCCTGACTTTC
J: TRBJ2-6
V: TRBV20-1
size: NA
length: 17
D: TRBD1

CDR3: CASSLVGGDEQFF
DNA: TGTGCCAGCAGCTTGGTAGGGGGCGATGAGCAGTTCTTC
J: TRBJ2-1
V: TRBV5-6
size: many
length: 13
D: TRBD1

CDR3: CSDTGIGSYEQYF
DNA: TGCAGCGATACAGGGATTGGATCCTACGAGCAGTACTTC
J: TRBJ2-7
V: TRBV20-1
size: many
length: 13
D: NA

CDR3: CASSLRPTGELFF
DNA: TGTGCCAGCAGCTTAAGGCCGACCGGGGAGCTGTTTTTT
J: TRBJ2-2
V: TRBV7-3
size: medium-sized
length: 13
D: NA

CDR3: CASGRGTGLAGELFF
DNA: TGTGCCAGTGGGCGAGGGACGGGGCTGGCCGGGGAGCTGTTTTTT
J: TRBJ2-2
V: TRBV6-5
size: many
length: 15
D: NA